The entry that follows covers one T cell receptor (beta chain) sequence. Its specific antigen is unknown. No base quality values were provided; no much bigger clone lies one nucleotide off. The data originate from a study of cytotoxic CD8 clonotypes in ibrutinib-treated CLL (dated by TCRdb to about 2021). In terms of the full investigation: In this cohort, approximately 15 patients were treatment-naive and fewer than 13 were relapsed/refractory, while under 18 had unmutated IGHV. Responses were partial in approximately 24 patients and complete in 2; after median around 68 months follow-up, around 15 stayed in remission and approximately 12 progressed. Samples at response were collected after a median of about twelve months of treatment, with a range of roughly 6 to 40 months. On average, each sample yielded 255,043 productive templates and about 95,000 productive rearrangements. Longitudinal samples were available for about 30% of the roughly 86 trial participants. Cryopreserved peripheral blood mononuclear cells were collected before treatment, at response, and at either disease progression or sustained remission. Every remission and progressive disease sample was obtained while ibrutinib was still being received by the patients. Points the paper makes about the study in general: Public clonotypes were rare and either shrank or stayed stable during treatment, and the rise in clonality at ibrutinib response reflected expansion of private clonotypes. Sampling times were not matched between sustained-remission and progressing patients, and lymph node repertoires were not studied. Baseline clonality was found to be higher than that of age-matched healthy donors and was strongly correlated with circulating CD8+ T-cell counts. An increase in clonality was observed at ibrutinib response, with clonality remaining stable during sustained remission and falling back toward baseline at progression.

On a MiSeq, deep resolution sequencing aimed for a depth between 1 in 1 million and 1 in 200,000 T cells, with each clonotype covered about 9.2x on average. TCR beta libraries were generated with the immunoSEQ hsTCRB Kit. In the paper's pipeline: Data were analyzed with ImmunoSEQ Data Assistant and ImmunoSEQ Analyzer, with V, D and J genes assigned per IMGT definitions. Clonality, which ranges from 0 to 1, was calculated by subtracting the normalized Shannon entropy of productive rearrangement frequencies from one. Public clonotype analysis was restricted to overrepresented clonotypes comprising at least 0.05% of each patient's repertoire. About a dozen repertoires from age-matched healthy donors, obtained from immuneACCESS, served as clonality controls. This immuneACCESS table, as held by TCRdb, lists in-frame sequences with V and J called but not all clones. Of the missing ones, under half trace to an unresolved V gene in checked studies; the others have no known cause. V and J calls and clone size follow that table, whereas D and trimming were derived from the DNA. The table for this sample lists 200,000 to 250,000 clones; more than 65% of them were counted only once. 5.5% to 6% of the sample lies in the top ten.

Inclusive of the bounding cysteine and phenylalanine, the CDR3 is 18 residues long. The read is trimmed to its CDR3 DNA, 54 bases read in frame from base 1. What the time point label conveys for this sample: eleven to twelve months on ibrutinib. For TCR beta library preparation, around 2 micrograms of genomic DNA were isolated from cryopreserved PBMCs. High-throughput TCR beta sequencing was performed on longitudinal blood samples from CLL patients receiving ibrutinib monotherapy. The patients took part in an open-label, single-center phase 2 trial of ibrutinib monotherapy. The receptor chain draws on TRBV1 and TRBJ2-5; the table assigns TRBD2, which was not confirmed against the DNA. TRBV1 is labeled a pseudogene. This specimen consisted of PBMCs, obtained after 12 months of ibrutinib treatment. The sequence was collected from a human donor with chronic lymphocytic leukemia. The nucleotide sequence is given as TGCACCAGCAGCCAATTTCGGCAGGCGCGGGAGGGCAAGGAGACCCAGTACTTC. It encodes CTSSQFRQAREGKETQYF.